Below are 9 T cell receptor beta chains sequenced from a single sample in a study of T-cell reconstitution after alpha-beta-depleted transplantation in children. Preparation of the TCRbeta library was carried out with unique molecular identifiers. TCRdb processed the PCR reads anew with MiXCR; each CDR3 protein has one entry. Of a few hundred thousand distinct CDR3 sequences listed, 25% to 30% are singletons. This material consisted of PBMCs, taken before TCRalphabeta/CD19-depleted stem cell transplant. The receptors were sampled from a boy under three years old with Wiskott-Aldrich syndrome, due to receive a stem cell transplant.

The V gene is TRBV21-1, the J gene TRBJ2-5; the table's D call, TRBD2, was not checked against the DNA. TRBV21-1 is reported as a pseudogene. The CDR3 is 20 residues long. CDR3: CASSKEEGARLAGYQETQYF. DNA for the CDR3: TGTGCCAGCAGCAAGGAAGAGGGGGCGAGACTAGCGGGGTACCAAGAGACCCAGTACTTC.

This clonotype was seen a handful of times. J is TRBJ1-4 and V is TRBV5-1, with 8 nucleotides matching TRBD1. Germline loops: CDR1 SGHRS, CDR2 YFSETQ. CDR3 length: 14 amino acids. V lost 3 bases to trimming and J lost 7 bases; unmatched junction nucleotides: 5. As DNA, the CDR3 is TGCGCCAGCAGCTCGACAGGGGCGAGTGAAAAACTGTTTTTT. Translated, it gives CASSSTGASEKLFF.

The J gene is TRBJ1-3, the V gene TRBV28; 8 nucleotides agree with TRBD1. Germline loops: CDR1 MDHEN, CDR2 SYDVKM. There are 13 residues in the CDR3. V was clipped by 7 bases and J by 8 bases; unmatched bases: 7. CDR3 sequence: CASTRTGLDTIYF. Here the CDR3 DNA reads TGTGCCAGCACCCGGACAGGGCTGGACACCATATATTTT.

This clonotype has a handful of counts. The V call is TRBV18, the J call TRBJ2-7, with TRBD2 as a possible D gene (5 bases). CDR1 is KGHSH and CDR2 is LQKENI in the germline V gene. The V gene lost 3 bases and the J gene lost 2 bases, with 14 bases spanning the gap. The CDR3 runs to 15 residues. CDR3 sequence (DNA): TGTGCCAGCTCACCGACTACCCGGACCACCTACGAGCAGTACTTC. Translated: CASSPTTRTTYEQYF.

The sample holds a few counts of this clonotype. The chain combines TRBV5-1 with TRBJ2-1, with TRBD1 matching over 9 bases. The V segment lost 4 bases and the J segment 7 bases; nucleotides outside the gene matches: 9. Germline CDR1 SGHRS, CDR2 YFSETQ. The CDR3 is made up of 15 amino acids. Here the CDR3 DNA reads TGCGCCAGCAGCGCAGCCGGGACAGGGAGTAATGAGCAGTTCTTC. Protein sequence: CASSAAGTGSNEQFF.

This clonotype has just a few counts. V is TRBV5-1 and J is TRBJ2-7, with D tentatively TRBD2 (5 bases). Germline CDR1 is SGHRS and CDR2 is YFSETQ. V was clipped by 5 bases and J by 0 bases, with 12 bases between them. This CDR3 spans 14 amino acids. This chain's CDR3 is CASRRASFSYEQYF. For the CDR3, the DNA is TGCGCCAGCAGACGGGCTAGCTTCTCCTACGAGCAGTACTTC.

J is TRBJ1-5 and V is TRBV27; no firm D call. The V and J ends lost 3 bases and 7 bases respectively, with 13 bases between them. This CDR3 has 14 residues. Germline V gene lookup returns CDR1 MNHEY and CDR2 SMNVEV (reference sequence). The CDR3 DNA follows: TGTGCCAGCAGTTTTTCACCACAGTGGCAGCCCCAGCATTTT. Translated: CASSFSPQWQPQHF.

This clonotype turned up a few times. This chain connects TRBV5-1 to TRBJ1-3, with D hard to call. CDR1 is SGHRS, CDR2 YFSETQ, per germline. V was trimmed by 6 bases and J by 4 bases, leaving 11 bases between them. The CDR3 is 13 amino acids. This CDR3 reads CASTSGYGNTIYF. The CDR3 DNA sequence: TGCGCCAGCACCTCAGGTTACGGAAACACCATATATTTT.

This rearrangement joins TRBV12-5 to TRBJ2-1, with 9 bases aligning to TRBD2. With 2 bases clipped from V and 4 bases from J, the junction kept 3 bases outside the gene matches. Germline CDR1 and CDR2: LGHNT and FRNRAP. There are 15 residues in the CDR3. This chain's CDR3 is CASGLRLAGYNEQFF. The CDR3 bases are TGTGCTAGTGGTTTGCGTCTAGCGGGGTACAATGAGCAGTTCTTC.